The clone carrying this T cell receptor beta chain was recorded only once. Antigen unknown. The deep-level immunoSEQ assay was used. Per the authors' pipeline: Junction-only sequences produced by ImmunoSEQ had no quality scores, so filtering differed. Only in-frame clones appear in the TCRdb table, and some are missing; sequencing was by immunoSEQ multiplex PCR. V, J and clone size derive from that table, while D and trimming were established from the DNA sequence. The repertoire consists of nearly 600,000 clones, with roughly 96% occurring once and the leading ten covering over 0.09%. This entry is derived from a study of shared clonotypes between healthy human individuals. General study results and limits: Among non-shared clonotypes, generation probabilities were lower than among those shared by all four donors.

CD45RO-negative cells were positively selected for CCR7, leaving out terminally differentiated effector memory CD45RA+ cells. The CDR3 has 17 amino acids. V lost 5 bases and J lost 0, with 17 bases in between. Germline V CDR1 and CDR2: SGHVS, FNYEAQ. This chain links TRBV7-6 with TRBJ2-1; D may be TRBD1 or TRBD2 (6 bases each). The receptor was derived from a woman aged 25 to 45 in good health. Sequencing input: naive CD8+ T cells sorted from blood. The CDR3 DNA reads TGTGCCAGCAGCCCCTCGGGGGCGCATAGCTCCTACAATGAGCAGTTCTTC. Its protein is CASSPSGAHSSYNEQFF.